One and the same sample provided the 28 T cell receptor beta chains below, sequenced in a study of cytomegalovirus exposure and HLA in healthy donors. The PCR contained 60 Vbeta and 13 Jbeta primers. Here immunoSEQ multiplex PCR was the method, and the copy in TCRdb shows in-frame clones only, minus some. This sample's clone table lists roughly 71,000 clones. Sequencing was done on a sample of PBMCs. The receptors shown here come from a woman aged 40 to 49 in good health and CMV-seropositive.

Written as DNA, the CDR3 is TGCGCCAGCAGCTCGGACGGGGAAATAGATACGCAGTATTTT. It encodes CASSSDGEIDTQYF. The chain is built from TRBV5-1 and TRBJ2-3; possibly TRBD2 for D (5 bases). V gave up 3 bases and J gave up 5 bases, with 13 bases separating them. CDR1 and CDR2 (germline): SGHRS, YFSETQ. The CDR3 spans 14 residues.

This chain connects TRBV7-2 to TRBJ2-3; D uncertain. CDR3 length: 12 residues. Trimming pared 2 bases from V and 5 bases from J, leaving 5 bases between. From germline, CDR1 is SGHTA and CDR2 FQGNSA. For the CDR3, the DNA is TGTGCCAGCAGCTTAAATATAGATACGCAGTATTTT. Amino acids: CASSLNIDTQYF. Looking up the rest from reference TRBV7-2 and TRBJ2-3 gives the full variable domain: GAGVSQSPSNKVTEKGKDVELRCDPISGHTALYWYRQSLGQGLEFLIYFQGNSAPDKSGLPSDRFSAERTGGSVSTLTIQRTQQEDSAVYLCASSLNIDTQYFGPGTRLTVL.

The chain employs TRBV15 and TRBJ1-1; 8 bases line up with TRBD1. Per germline, CDR1 LNHNV and CDR2 YYDKDF (reference sequence). V dropped 1 base and J dropped 9; count of bases not matched to a gene: 10. CDR3 length equals 15 residues. CDR3 sequence (DNA): TGTGCCACCAGCAGAGCACAGGGGGAACACTGGAAAGCTTTCTTT. Protein product: CATSRAQGEHWKAFF.

This sequence joins TRBV5-1 and TRBJ1-6; 9 bases are shared with TRBD1. The V gene's germline CDR1 is SGHRS and CDR2 YFSETQ. Unmatched junction bases numbered 2, after V lost 3 bases and J lost 7 bases. The CDR3 has 14 residues. The CDR3, as DNA: TGCGCCAGCAGCTGGGACAGGGACAATTCACCCCTCCACTTT. As protein: CASSWDRDNSPLHF.

The gene calls are TRBV10-3 and TRBJ2-2; the match to TRBD2 covers 12 bases. Germline V gives CDR1 ENHRY, CDR2 SYGVKD. This CDR3 has 15 amino acids. V dropped 4 bases and J dropped 6; count of bases not matched to a gene: 3. The CDR3 here is CAISAASGGAGELFF. The CDR3 coding sequence is TGTGCCATCAGTGCTGCTAGCGGGGGGGCCGGGGAGCTGTTTTTT.

V usage is TRBV6-1 and J usage is TRBJ1-2; D perhaps matches TRBD1 (5 bases). Trimming removed 2 bases from V and 2 bases from J, with 18 bases in between. This CDR3 region has 17 residues. CDR1 is MNHNS, CDR2 SASEGT, per germline. CDR3: CASSEMGGGAFNYGYTF. The CDR3 nucleotides are TGTGCCAGCAGTGAAATGGGGGGAGGGGCCTTCAACTATGGCTACACCTTC.

The V call is TRBV7-3, the J call TRBJ2-5; TRBD1 matches 8 bases. The V segment lost 0 bases and the J segment 4 bases; nucleotides outside the gene matches: 4. This CDR3 is built from 15 residues. Germline V gene data show CDR1 as SGHTA and CDR2 as FQGTGA. CDR3 sequence reads: CASSLTGQGRETQYF. CDR3 DNA sequence: TGTGCCAGCAGCTTAACTGGACAGGGCCGAGAGACCCAGTACTTC.

DNA for the CDR3: TGTGCCAGCAGCCCCCTAACGGGACAGAAAAACATTCAGTACTTC. Translated: CASSPLTGQKNIQYF. The chain carries TRBV11-2 and TRBJ2-4, with 7 bases identical to TRBD1. The V gene's germline CDR1 is SGHAT and CDR2 FQNNGV. Trimming at V came to 5 bases and at J to 4 bases, leaving 8 bases not matched to a gene. The CDR3 runs to 15 residues.

CDR3 in amino acids: CASSLGLAGGDEQFF. The DNA of the CDR3 is TGCGCCAGCAGCTTGGGACTAGCGGGGGGGGATGAGCAGTTCTTC. The genes are TRBV5-1 and TRBJ2-1; 14 bases are shared with TRBD2. The CDR3 runs 15 residues. In germline, CDR1 is SGHRS, CDR2 YFSETQ. Germline trimming cut 0 bases from V and 8 bases from J; bases unmatched to any gene: 1.

V gene TRBV10-1 combines with J gene TRBJ2-7; 8 bases fit TRBD1. CDR3 length: 14 amino acids. After removal of 6 bases from V and 3 bases from J, the junction contained 7 bases not matched to a gene. Germline V CDR1 and CDR2: WNHNN, SYGVQD (reference sequence). The CDR3 DNA reads TGCGCCAGCAGCCTCGGACAGGGACGCTACGAGCAGTACTTC. Translating it yields CASSLGQGRYEQYF.

This chain links TRBV6-5 with TRBJ2-1; 10 positions agree with TRBD2. From germline, CDR1 is MNHEY and CDR2 SVGAGI. CDR3 size: 14 residues. Unmatched junction bases numbered 4, after V lost 5 bases and J lost 6 bases. Here the CDR3 DNA reads TGTGCCAGCAGTCTAGCGGGAGAGGTCAATGAGCAGTTCTTC. This codes for CASSLAGEVNEQFF.

V usage is TRBV7-2 and J usage is TRBJ1-5, with D maybe TRBD1 (6 bases). Deletions cut 5 bases from V and 13 bases from J, with 18 bases between. The CDR3 is made up of 13 amino acids. Germline V gene lookup returns CDR1 SGHTA and CDR2 FQGNSA. CDR3 loop: CASSVDRGAGQHF. The CDR3 DNA reads TGTGCCAGCAGCGTAGACCGGGGGGCGGGGCAGCATTTT.

V is TRBV7-6 and J is TRBJ2-3; no definite D call. Trimming shortened V by 5 bases and J by 2 bases, and 17 bases separated the two germline ends. The length of the CDR3 is 16 residues. Germline V gene sequence: CDR1 SGHVS, CDR2 FNYEAQ. Here the CDR3 reads CASSPPHGWATDTQYF. The CDR3 DNA reads as TGTGCCAGCAGCCCCCCGCACGGCTGGGCCACAGATACGCAGTATTTT.

This chain uses TRBV7-9 with TRBJ2-5; 7 nucleotides agree with TRBD2. Losses at the gene ends were 5 bases for V and 5 bases for J; bases not matched to a gene: 8. The CDR3 has 14 amino acids. Germline-derived CDR1 and CDR2 are SEHNR and FQNEAQ (reference sequence). The CDR3 spells CASSDLGDYETQYF. The CDR3 coding sequence is TGTGCCAGCAGCGACTTGGGGGACTACGAGACCCAGTACTTC.

This rearrangement joins TRBV30 to TRBJ2-7; D possibly corresponds to TRBD1 (6 bases). The CDR3 sequence is 13 residues long. Germline lookup yields CDR1 GTSNPN and CDR2 SVGIG (reference sequence). V lost 3 bases and J lost 4, with 13 bases in between. The CDR3 DNA reads as TGTGCCTGGAGGATGAAGGGGGTTTACGAGCAGTACTTC. This gives the protein CAWRMKGVYEQYF.

The CDR3, as DNA: TGTGCCAGCAGATTAGGGGGAGTCGACTCCTACGAGCAGTACTTC. It is translated as CASRLGGVDSYEQYF. The chain couples TRBV5-6 to TRBJ2-5, with D perhaps TRBD1 (6 bases). The DNA end is a closer match to TRBJ2-7, so the J assignment may be wrong. The CDR3 has 15 amino acids. CDR1 is SGHDT, CDR2 YYEEEE, per germline.

This chain joins TRBV5-4 and TRBJ1-2; TRBD1 aligns across 9 bases. Germline CDR1 is SGHNT and CDR2 is YYREEE (reference sequence). Unmatched junction bases numbered 15, after V lost 5 bases and J lost 1 base. This CDR3 region has 18 residues. CDR3 amino acids: CASSATGGATWYNYGYTF. Written as DNA, the CDR3 is TGTGCCAGCAGTGCCACAGGGGGCGCTACTTGGTATAACTATGGCTACACCTTC.

The chain recombines TRBV5-6 with TRBJ2-2; 9 bases are a match to TRBD1. Germline CDR1 reads SGHDT; CDR2 reads YYEEEE. CDR3 size: 16 residues. Unmatched junction bases numbered 4, after V lost 3 bases and J lost 1 base. This chain's CDR3 is CASSYDRGWNTGELFF. The CDR3 nucleotides read TGTGCCAGCAGCTACGACAGGGGGTGGAACACCGGGGAGCTGTTTTTT.

This chain connects TRBV5-4 to TRBJ2-5; the match to TRBD1 covers 9 bases. With 4 bases clipped from V and 5 bases from J, the junction kept 3 bases outside the gene matches. This CDR3 is built from 13 residues. Germline loops: CDR1 SGHNT, CDR2 YYREEE (reference sequence). The chain's CDR3 is CASSRDRGETQYF. The CDR3 DNA reads as TGTGCCAGCAGCCGAGACAGGGGGGAGACCCAGTACTTC.

This chain connects TRBV6-5 to TRBJ1-3; 7 nucleotides align to TRBD1. The ends lost 0 bases at V and 0 bases at J; junction bases unmatched: 2. CDR3 size: 16 residues. Germline V CDR1 and CDR2: MNHEY, SVGAGI. The CDR3, as DNA: TGTGCCAGCAGTTACTCCCAGGGGGGCTCTGGAAACACCATATATTTT. Amino acids: CASSYSQGGSGNTIYF.

The V call is TRBV6-1, the J call TRBJ2-5; 8 positions agree with TRBD2. From germline, CDR1 is MNHNS and CDR2 SASEGT. V trimming: 2 bases; J trimming: 5 bases; junction bases outside the gene matches: 4. CDR3 length equals 14 residues. The CDR3 here is CASSELAGGETQYF. The CDR3 DNA is TGTGCCAGCAGTGAACTAGCGGGTGGGGAGACCCAGTACTTC.

The J gene is TRBJ1-1, the V gene TRBV6-5; unclear D gene. Between the trimmed V and J ends, which lost 0 bases and 7 bases, there was a span of 12 bases. CDR1 and CDR2 (germline): MNHEY, SVGAGI. CDR3 length: 14 residues. For the CDR3, the DNA is TGTGCCAGCAGTTACTCGGTCAGGCAGGATGAAGCTTTCTTT. Residues: CASSYSVRQDEAFF.

The genes are TRBV7-2 and TRBJ2-3; 9 bases are shared with TRBD2. Germline assignment: CDR1 SGHTA and CDR2 FQGNSA. This CDR3 has 19 residues. After removal of 3 bases from V and 0 bases from J, the junction contained 13 bases not matched to a gene. The CDR3 sequence is CASSFLRLAGTFSTDTQYF. The CDR3 coding sequence is TGTGCCAGCAGCTTCCTCCGTCTAGCGGGGACTTTTAGCACAGATACGCAGTATTTT.

The gene calls are TRBV5-5 and TRBJ2-5; the D gene is possibly TRBD2 (6 bases). The length of the CDR3 is 15 residues. CDR1 and CDR2 (germline): SGHKS, YYEKEE (reference sequence). V lost 3 bases and J lost 5, with 17 bases in between. The CDR3 region is CASSSPGAGVETQYF. The DNA for the CDR3 is TGTGCCAGCAGCTCGCCGGGAGCTGGAGTTGAGACCCAGTACTTC.

The chain has TRBV28 and TRBJ1-5; no clear D. Trimming took off 3 bases at V and 4 bases at J, with 7 bases between the two ends. The CDR3 covers 13 residues. Per the germline V gene, CDR1 is MDHEN and CDR2 is SYDVKM. For the CDR3, the DNA is TGTGCCAGCAGTTTCTCCCCTAATCAGCCCCAGCATTTT. This gives the protein CASSFSPNQPQHF.

This sequence joins TRBV2 and TRBJ2-1; TRBD2 aligns across 9 bases. The CDR3 sequence is 15 residues long. Germline V gives CDR1 SNHLY, CDR2 FYNNEI. The V gene end was trimmed by 2 bases and the J gene end by 4 bases; junction bases not matched to a gene: 3. The CDR3 is CASSERLAVYNEQFF. In nucleotides, the CDR3 is TGTGCCAGCAGTGAACGACTAGCGGTGTACAATGAGCAGTTCTTC.

A remark on this clone: Other nucleotide sequences in the sample specify the same CDR3. The rearrangement uses TRBV5-4 and TRBJ2-5, with 8 bases aligning to TRBD2. CDR1 and CDR2 (germline): SGHNT, YYREEE (reference sequence). The CDR3 sequence is 15 residues long. The V and J ends lost 0 bases and 2 bases, in that order; junction bases with no gene match: 3. The CDR3 DNA reads TGTGCCAGCAGCTTGGGACTAGCGCTACAAGAGACCCAGTACTTC. This codes for CASSLGLALQETQYF. Variable domain in full (rest from reference TRBV5-4 and TRBJ2-5): ETGVTQSPTHLIKTRGQQVTLRCSSQSGHNTVSWYQQALGQGPQFIFQYYREEENGRGNFPPRFSGLQFPNYSSELNVNALELDDSALYLCASSLGLALQETQYFGPGTRLLVL.

The chain combines TRBV19 with TRBJ1-5; 7 nucleotides agree with TRBD1. Germline CDR1 is LNHDA and CDR2 is SQIVND (reference sequence). V was pared by 7 bases and J by 0 bases, with 9 bases of the junction left unmatched. This CDR3 spans 16 amino acids. Here the CDR3 reads CASTPGQDRSNQPQHF. The CDR3 coding sequence is TGTGCCAGTACTCCCGGACAGGACCGTAGCAATCAGCCCCAGCATTTT.